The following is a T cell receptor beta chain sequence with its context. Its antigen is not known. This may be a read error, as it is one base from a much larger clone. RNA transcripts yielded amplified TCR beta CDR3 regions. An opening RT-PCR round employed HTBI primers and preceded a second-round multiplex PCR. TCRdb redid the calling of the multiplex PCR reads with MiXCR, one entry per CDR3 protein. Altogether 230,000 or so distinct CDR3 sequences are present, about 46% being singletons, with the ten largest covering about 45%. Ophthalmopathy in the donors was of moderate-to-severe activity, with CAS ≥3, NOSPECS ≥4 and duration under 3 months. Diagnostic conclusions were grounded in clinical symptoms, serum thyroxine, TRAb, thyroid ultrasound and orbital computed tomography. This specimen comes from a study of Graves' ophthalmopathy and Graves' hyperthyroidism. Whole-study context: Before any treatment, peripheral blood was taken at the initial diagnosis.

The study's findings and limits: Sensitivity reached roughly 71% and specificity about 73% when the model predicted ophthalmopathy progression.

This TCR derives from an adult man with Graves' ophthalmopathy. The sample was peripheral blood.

The CDR3 protein is CAISASVGSTGELFF. CDR3 bases: TGTGCCATCAGTGCCTCGGTAGGGTCCACCGGGGAGCTGTTTTTT. The V call is TRBV10-3, the J call TRBJ2-2; D call uncertain. CDR1 is ENHRY, CDR2 SYGVKD, per germline. This CDR3 has 15 residues. V was pared by 4 bases and J by 4 bases, with 13 bases between.